A single sample is the source of the 20 T cell receptor beta chains below, sequenced in a study of T cell responses to AZD1222 COVID-19 vaccine. The data were produced by immunoSEQ multiplex PCR, yet TCRdb's version contains in-frame clones alone and is incomplete. The repertoire consists of about 130,000 clones, with 92% occurring once and the leading ten covering around 1.1%. The material sequenced was peripheral blood, taken 28 days after the second AZD1222 dose. The receptors here all came from an adult who received the AZD1222 COVID-19 vaccine.

The chain links TRBV7-8 to TRBJ1-2; D not certain. CDR3 size: 13 residues. The germline V gene has CDR1 SGHVS and CDR2 FQNEAQ. Trimming took off 1 base at V and 2 bases at J, with 5 bases between the two ends. The CDR3 region has the DNA TGTGCCAGCAGCTTAGACAGCAACTATGGCTACACCTTC. This gives the protein CASSLDSNYGYTF.

This chain connects TRBV29-1 to TRBJ2-1, with TRBD1 as a possible D gene (6 bases). This CDR3 has 14 amino acids. Trimming took 7 bases from V and 8 from J, leaving 21 bases between them. Per the germline V gene, CDR1 is SQVTM and CDR2 is ANQGSEA. Written as DNA, the CDR3 is TGCAGCGCGAGCAGGGGTTTAAGTTTCGATGAGCAGTTCTTC. It is translated as CSASRGLSFDEQFF.

The gene calls are TRBV18 and TRBJ1-1; 12 bases are shared with TRBD1. The CDR3 has 15 residues. Germline V gene lookup returns CDR1 KGHSH and CDR2 LQKENI. J was trimmed by 6 bases and V by 3 bases; bases with no gene match: 5. CDR3 region: CASSPTGQGASEAFF. As DNA, the CDR3 is TGTGCCAGCTCACCGACGGGACAGGGGGCATCTGAAGCTTTCTTT.

The rearrangement joins TRBV28 to TRBJ2-2; 9 nucleotides align to TRBD2. After removal of 8 bases from V and 5 bases from J, the junction contained 6 bases not matched to a gene. Germline V gene lookup returns CDR1 MDHEN and CDR2 SYDVKM. This CDR3 spans 14 amino acids. This CDR3 is CASGAGGRTGELFF. CDR3 sequence (DNA): TGTGCCAGCGGAGCGGGGGGAAGGACCGGGGAGCTGTTTTTT. The variable domain in full, completed from reference TRBV28 and TRBJ2-2, reads DVKVTQSSRYLVKRTGEKVFLECVQDMDHENMFWYRQDPGLGLRLIYFSYDVKMKEKGDIPEGYSVSREKKERFSLILESASTNQTSMYLCASGAGGRTGELFFGEGSRLTVL.

The V gene is TRBV5-1, the J gene TRBJ2-7; 8 bases are shared with TRBD1. The junction had 18 bases not matched to a gene; V was cut back by 4 bases and J by 3 bases. The CDR3 consists of 18 residues. Per the germline V gene, CDR1 is SGHRS and CDR2 is YFSETQ. This CDR3 is CASSLRPLAGTGNYEQYF. CDR3 DNA: TGCGCCAGCAGCCTCAGGCCCCTAGCCGGGACAGGCAACTACGAGCAGTACTTC.

This sequence joins TRBV2 and TRBJ1-1, with TRBD1 as a possible D gene (5 bases). The CDR3 is made up of 13 amino acids. Per the germline V gene, CDR1 is SNHLY and CDR2 is FYNNEI. Deletions cut 6 bases from V and 1 base from J, with 9 bases between. The CDR3 bases are TGTGCCAGCAGACTCGGACAGAACACTGAAGCTTTCTTT. Residues: CASRLGQNTEAFF. Full variable domain (missing parts from reference TRBV2 and TRBJ1-1): EPEVTQTPSHQVTQMGQEVILRCVPISNHLYFYWYRQILGQKVEFLVSFYNNEISEKSEIFDDQFSVERPDGSNFTLKIRSTKLEDSAMYFCASRLGQNTEAFFGQGTRLTVV.

The chain couples TRBV10-3 to TRBJ1-6, with TRBD1 matching over 7 bases. Germline trimming cut 0 bases from V and 10 bases from J; bases unmatched to any gene: 15. The CDR3 has 18 amino acids. The germline V gene encodes CDR1 ENHRY and CDR2 SYGVKD. In DNA, the CDR3 is TGTGCCATCAGTGAGTCCAGCATTGAGACAGGGTCACCCTCACCCCTCCACTTT. It yields the protein CAISESSIETGSPSPLHF.

The V call is TRBV18, the J call TRBJ1-3, with 7 nucleotides matching TRBD1. This CDR3 contains 16 residues. Germline CDR1 is KGHSH and CDR2 is LQKENI. V trimming: 1 base; J trimming: 2 bases; junction bases outside the gene matches: 5. CDR3 nucleotide sequence: TGTGCCAGCTCACCACAGGGGGCGCTTACTGGAAACACCATATATTTT. Translating it yields CASSPQGALTGNTIYF. Full variable domain (outside the CDR3, taken from reference TRBV18 and TRBJ1-3): NAGVMQNPRHLVRRRGQEARLRCSPMKGHSHVYWYRQLPEEGLKFMVYLQKENIIDESGMPKERFSAEFPKEGPSILRIQQVVRGDSAAYFCASSPQGALTGNTIYFGEGSWLTVV.

V gene TRBV29-1 combines with J gene TRBJ2-1; 7 nucleotides align to TRBD2. CDR1 and CDR2 (germline): SQVTM, ANQGSEA. CDR3 length: 12 residues. V gave up 6 bases and J gave up 6 bases; unmatched junction bases: 5. CDR3 in amino acids: CSVGTTVNEQFF. The CDR3 bases are TGCAGCGTCGGGACTACAGTCAATGAGCAGTTCTTC.

The rearrangement uses TRBV4-3 and TRBJ1-1; 7 bases are shared with TRBD1. CDR1 and CDR2 from the germline V gene are LGHNA and YSLEER. This CDR3 contains 14 residues. J was trimmed by 2 bases and V by 4 bases; bases with no gene match: 4. The chain's CDR3 is CASSPGTANTEAFF. The CDR3 coding sequence is TGCGCCAGCAGCCCAGGGACAGCCAACACTGAAGCTTTCTTT.

The rearrangement joins TRBV28 to TRBJ1-2; unclear D gene. Trimming took off 6 bases at V and 8 bases at J, with 10 bases between the two ends. The CDR3 loop spans 11 amino acids. Germline values: CDR1 MDHEN, CDR2 SYDVKM. CDR3 region: CASSRHIGYTF. Written as DNA, the CDR3 is TGTGCCAGCAGCCGACACATAGGCTACACCTTC.

J is TRBJ2-1 and V is TRBV29-1, with a possible D match to TRBD1 (6 bases). Per the germline V gene, CDR1 is SQVTM and CDR2 is ANQGSEA. The CDR3 has 13 residues. V lost 3 bases, J lost 7 bases, and 13 bases lay in between. Here the CDR3 reads CSVEWAGANEQFF. CDR3 nucleotides: TGCAGCGTTGAGTGGGCAGGGGCAAATGAGCAGTTCTTC.

The rearrangement uses TRBV18 and TRBJ1-1; 7 nucleotides align to TRBD1. V was pared by 2 bases and J by 0 bases, with 0 bases of the junction left unmatched. Germline CDR1 KGHSH, CDR2 LQKENI. CDR3 length: 14 amino acids. The CDR3 reads CASSPGTVNTEAFF. The CDR3 DNA is TGTGCCAGCTCACCAGGGACAGTGAACACTGAAGCTTTCTTT.

V gene TRBV18 combines with J gene TRBJ2-7; 8 bases map to TRBD1. CDR1 is KGHSH and CDR2 is LQKENI in the germline V gene. The CDR3 runs 16 residues. The ends lost 2 bases at V and 7 bases at J; junction bases unmatched: 13. CDR3 loop: CASSPRRTGKTGEQYF. The CDR3 DNA follows: TGTGCCAGCTCACCAAGAAGGACAGGGAAAACGGGGGAGCAGTACTTC.

CDR3 region: CASRNTGELFF. CDR3 sequence (DNA): TGTGCCAGCAGGAACACCGGGGAGCTGTTTTTT. The chain joins TRBV28 to TRBJ2-2; D unclear. This CDR3 has 11 residues. V shed 6 bases and J shed 1 base, with 0 bases lying between them. The V gene's germline CDR1 is MDHEN and CDR2 SYDVKM. Based on the CDR3 plus reference TRBV28 and TRBJ2-2, the full variable domain is DVKVTQSSRYLVKRTGEKVFLECVQDMDHENMFWYRQDPGLGLRLIYFSYDVKMKEKGDIPEGYSVSREKKERFSLILESASTNQTSMYLCASRNTGELFFGEGSRLTVL.

This clone was observed a single time. The chain has TRBV6-4 and TRBJ2-2; tentative D call: TRBD2 (6 bases). The CDR3 has 14 amino acids. In germline, CDR1 is MRHNA, CDR2 SNTAGT. Trimming pared 6 bases from V and 0 bases from J, leaving 8 bases between. CDR3 in amino acids: CASRRLANTGELFF. DNA for the CDR3: TGTGCCAGCAGGAGACTAGCGAACACCGGGGAGCTGTTTTTT.

The genes are TRBV28 and TRBJ1-1, with D perhaps TRBD1 (5 bases). Per the germline V gene, CDR1 is MDHEN and CDR2 is SYDVKM. The CDR3 consists of 15 residues. Deletions cut 2 bases from V and 5 bases from J, with 15 bases between. The CDR3 region has the DNA TGTGCCAGCAGTTTAATTTCAGGGTTCAGGACTGAAGCTTTCTTT. It translates to CASSLISGFRTEAFF.

This chain links TRBV7-6 with TRBJ1-1; D uncertain. Germline values: CDR1 SGHVS, CDR2 FNYEAQ. V was pared by 8 bases and J by 1 base, with 11 bases between. The length of the CDR3 is 13 residues. The CDR3 reads CASGRRENTEAFF. CDR3 nucleotides: TGTGCCAGCGGACGGCGGGAGAACACTGAAGCTTTCTTT.

V is TRBV5-1 and J is TRBJ2-7, with 7 bases that match TRBD2. The CDR3 consists of 14 residues. Germline V gene data show CDR1 as SGHRS and CDR2 as YFSETQ. The junction had 6 bases not matched to a gene; V was cut back by 4 bases and J by 2 bases. This CDR3 is CASSISGTTYEQYF. Written as DNA, the CDR3 is TGCGCCAGCAGCATCTCCGGGACTACCTACGAGCAGTACTTC.

This chain connects TRBV18 to TRBJ1-4, with a weak D call TRBD1 (5 bases). Germline CDR1 reads KGHSH; CDR2 reads LQKENI. The CDR3 totals 14 residues. V was trimmed by 3 bases and J by 7 bases, leaving 12 bases between them. The chain's CDR3 is CASSPRGGSEKLFF. CDR3 DNA sequence: TGTGCCAGCTCACCGAGGGGAGGGAGTGAAAAACTGTTTTTT.